The TCR beta chain under discussion was sequenced for a study of neurological immune-mediated disorders. Study observations and caveats: The most TCR clonal expansion was seen in HTLV-1-associated myelopathy, whereas the least was seen in multiple sclerosis, below the level in healthy controls. No expanded-clone CDR3 amino acid sequence recurred across subjects, suggesting private TCR-beta repertoires.

The authors made cDNA by 5'RACE with 10-nucleotide random UMIs. MiXCR, applied by TCRdb to the 5' RACE reads, yields one record per CDR3 protein. Of tens of thousands of distinct CDR3 sequences listed, more than 7.5% were seen once; the top ten hold around an eighth. Time point meaning: longitudinal time-point 2. Healthy controls consisted of blood bank volunteers in Maryland, USA. The sample holds many counts of this clonotype. Its antigen is unidentified. V was clipped by 5 bases and J by 0 bases, with 8 bases between them. CDR1 and CDR2 from the germline V gene are MDHEN and SYDVKM. CDR3 length: 14 residues.

The origin of this receptor is a man between 25 and 39 years old in good health. The sequencing sample was made of PBMCs. The V call is TRBV28, the J call TRBJ2-1; perhaps TRBD2 as D (5 bases). This chain's CDR3 is CASSPRDSYNEQFF. In nucleotides, the CDR3 is TGTGCCAGCAGTCCCCGGGACTCCTACAATGAGCAGTTCTTC.